This T cell receptor beta chain was sequenced during a study of T-cell memory formation after mild COVID-19. In its sample, this clonotype was seen a few times. Per germline, CDR1 SGHTA and CDR2 FQGTGA. This CDR3 is 15 amino acids long. J gave up 5 bases and V 5 bases, and 5 bases lay outside the gene matches. Using constant-segment primers, 5'RACE produced TCR alpha and TCR beta cDNA libraries carrying sample barcodes and UMIs. TCRdb analysed the 5' RACE reads with MiXCR anew, one entry per CDR3 protein. The repertoire holds some 150,000 distinct CDR3 sequences, with around 27% as singletons. The rearrangement joins TRBV7-3 to TRBJ2-1, with TRBD1 matching over 11 bases. This clonotype was sampled from an adult woman who had mild COVID-19 (a few samples of this study predate the infection). Cell type and time point are not known. Source material: PBMCs or a T cell subset sorted from them (not recorded which). CDR3 sequence (DNA): TGTGCCAGCAGCCGGACAGGGGGCCCAAACAATGAGCAGTTCTTC. This encodes CASSRTGGPNNEQFF.